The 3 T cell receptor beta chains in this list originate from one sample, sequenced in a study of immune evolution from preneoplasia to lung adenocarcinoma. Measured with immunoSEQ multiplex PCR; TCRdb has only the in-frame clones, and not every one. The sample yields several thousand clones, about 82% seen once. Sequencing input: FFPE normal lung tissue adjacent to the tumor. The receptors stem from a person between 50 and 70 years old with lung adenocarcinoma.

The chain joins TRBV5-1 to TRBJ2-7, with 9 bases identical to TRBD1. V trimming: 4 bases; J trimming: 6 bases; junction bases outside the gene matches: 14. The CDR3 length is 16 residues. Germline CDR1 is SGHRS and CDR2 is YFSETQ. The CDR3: CASSETGTGYTGEQYF. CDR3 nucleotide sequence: TGCGCCAGCAGCGAAACCGGGACAGGGTATACGGGCGAGCAGTACTTC.

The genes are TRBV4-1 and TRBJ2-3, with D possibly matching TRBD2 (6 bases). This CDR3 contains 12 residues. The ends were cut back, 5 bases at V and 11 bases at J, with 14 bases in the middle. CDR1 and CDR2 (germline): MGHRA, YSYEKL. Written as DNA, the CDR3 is TGCGCCAGCAGCGCGGGGCTAATGGTGCAGTATTTT. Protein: CASSAGLMVQYF.

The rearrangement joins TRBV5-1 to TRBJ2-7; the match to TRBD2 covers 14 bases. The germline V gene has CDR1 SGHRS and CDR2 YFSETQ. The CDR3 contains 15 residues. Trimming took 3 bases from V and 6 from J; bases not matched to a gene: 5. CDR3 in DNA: TGCGCCAGCAGCTCGGGACTAGCGGGAGTTCTCGAGCAGTACTTC. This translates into CASSSGLAGVLEQYF.